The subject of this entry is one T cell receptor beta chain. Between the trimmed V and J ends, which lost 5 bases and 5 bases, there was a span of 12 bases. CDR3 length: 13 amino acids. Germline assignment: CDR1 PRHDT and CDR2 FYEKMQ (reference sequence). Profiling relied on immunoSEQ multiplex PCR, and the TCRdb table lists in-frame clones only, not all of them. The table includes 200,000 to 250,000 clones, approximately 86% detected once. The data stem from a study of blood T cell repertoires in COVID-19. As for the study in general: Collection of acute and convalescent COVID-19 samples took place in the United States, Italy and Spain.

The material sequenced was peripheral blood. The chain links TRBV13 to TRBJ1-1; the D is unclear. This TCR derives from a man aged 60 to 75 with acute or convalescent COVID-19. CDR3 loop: CASSPTQWTEAFF. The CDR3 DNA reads TGTGCCAGCAGCCCCACCCAGTGGACTGAAGCTTTCTTT.